Listed below are T cell receptor beta chains from one sample, sequenced in a study of blood T cells in healthy people across ages. Each CDR3 protein gets one entry after TCRdb re-called the 5' RACE reads with MiXCR. This sample yields under 800,000 distinct CDR3 sequences, of which approximately 43% are seen a single time; 20% to 25% belongs to the top ten. Sequenced input: blood. The receptors stem from a woman aged 55-69 years in good health. Each CDR3 is given without its conserved first and last residue.

V,CDR3
TRBV14,ASSQAPGLAGGDTQY
TRBV20-1,SERGWGNEQF
TRBV4-1,ASSRLLQSSYEQY
TRBV5-5,ASSLVDRSGYGYT
TRBV6-4,ASSWGSTYNEQY
TRBV11-3,ASGRTSGYEQY
TRBV30,AGRPRDGAYNEQF
TRBV29-1,SVALDSGSQPQH
TRBV29-1,SSIGTDPYEQY
TRBV28,ASSSRDRGYT
TRBV7-3,ASSLTTGASTDTQY
TRBV4-3,ASSQDRSGRLGDTQY
TRBV7-2,ASSAMQGVHYGYT
TRBV12-3/TRBV12-4,ASSPDRGSWYQETQY
TRBV7-3,ASSMTSGYHNEQF
TRBV29-1,SVGSLSVETQY
TRBV15,ATSRGRKGDYSNQPQH
TRBV3-1,ASSQEFLPPNYGYT
TRBV12-3/TRBV12-4,ASRPGTASYEQY
TRBV21-1,ASSTGTGGVDTEAF
TRBV6-1,ASSEATVGQPQH
TRBV6-6,ASWGRGGAGKNIQY
TRBV6-4,ASSDGASSYNEQF
TRBV28,ASSSAAGHNLDEQY
TRBV7-2,ASSLAGTSVNEQY
TRBV4-2,ASSQGSGGARETQY
TRBV12-3/TRBV12-4,ASSWSEGQDYGYT
TRBV28,ASSEPSGLALKYEQY
TRBV5-1,ASSLGTHGNEQY
TRBV29-1,SVTRQSFEYGYT
TRBV9,ASSRGLAELTGELF
TRBV7-9,ASLREADNRGVIAYYEQY
TRBV27,ASSNSGTAHEQY
TRBV7-9,SSTRGGETQY
TRBV5-6,ASSWGQGALGTEAF
TRBV20-1,SAGEARVGSTDTQY
TRBV6-1,ASRDRGPRNEQF
TRBV24-1,ATSATGTSADNEQF